These 26 T cell receptor beta chains came from one sample sequenced in a study of beta chain features in type 1 diabetes. General observations from the study: Within each of all four CD4+ subsets, Type 1 diabetes patients had TCRB CDR3s that were moderately but significantly shorter.

These receptors have no identified antigens. Of the isolated RNA, all was reverse transcribed, and so the sequenced material was expressed TCRB transcripts. The table came from immunoSEQ multiplex PCR; TCRdb's copy has only in-frame clones and leaves some out. The sample comprises around 110,000 clones, over 15% of which are singletons, and over 2% rests with the top ten. The sample comprised central memory CD4+ T cells from blood. All receptors come from a man aged 25 to 45 with type 1 diabetes.

This clone was seen only a few times. The chain links TRBV9 to TRBJ2-4; D perhaps matches TRBD1 (6 bases). Trimming took off 3 bases at V and 8 bases at J, with 12 bases between the two ends. CDR1 is SGDLS and CDR2 is YYNGEE in the germline V gene. This CDR3 is 13 amino acids long. Written as DNA, the CDR3 is TGTGCCAGCAGCGCGGGACAAACTGACATTCAGTACTTC. Translating it yields CASSAGQTDIQYF.

The rearrangement joins TRBV9 to TRBJ2-3, with no clear D. This CDR3 has 14 residues. Germline V gene sequence: CDR1 SGDLS, CDR2 YYNGEE. The V and J ends lost 0 bases and 4 bases respectively, with 9 bases between them. The CDR3 DNA follows: TGTGCCAGCAGCGTAGATAACCGGGCAGATACGCAGTATTTT. This encodes CASSVDNRADTQYF.

The chain employs TRBV27 and TRBJ2-2, with 9 bases matching TRBD1. Looked up from germline, CDR1 is MNHEY and CDR2 is SMNVEV (reference sequence). After removal of 6 bases from V and 6 bases from J, the junction contained 8 bases not matched to a gene. This CDR3 has 15 amino acids. The CDR3 sequence is CASSGAGTGSGELFF. The CDR3 DNA is TGTGCCAGCAGCGGGGCCGGGACAGGGTCCGGGGAGCTGTTTTTT.

This clone was observed many times. A much larger clone sits a single nucleotide away, making a read error possible. This sequence joins TRBV7-2 and TRBJ1-1; D not resolved. Germline CDR1 reads SGHTA; CDR2 reads FQGNSA. The CDR3 is 13 amino acids. V lost 1 base and J lost 1, with 4 bases in between. CDR3 amino acids: CASSLDQNTEAFF. Here the CDR3 DNA reads TGTGCCAGCAGCTTAGATCAGAACACTGAAGCTTTCTTT.

The V and J genes are TRBV6-5 and TRBJ2-3; tentatively, D is TRBD1 (5 bases). V lost 2 bases, J lost 4 bases, and 13 bases lay in between. The CDR3 runs 15 residues. Germline CDR1 reads MNHEY; CDR2 reads SVGAGI. CDR3 loop: CASSYTRIGADTQYF. The CDR3 region has the DNA TGTGCCAGCAGTTACACTCGGATAGGGGCAGATACGCAGTATTTT.

This rearrangement joins TRBV15 to TRBJ1-2; no clear D. With 6 bases removed from V and 3 bases from J, the gap between germline ends came to 14 bases. The CDR3 runs 14 residues. CDR1 is LNHNV and CDR2 is YYDKDF in the germline V gene (reference sequence). The CDR3 coding sequence is TGTGCCACCAGGCAGGACTATCGGGACTATGGCTACACCTTC. This gives the protein CATRQDYRDYGYTF. Filled out from reference TRBV15 and TRBJ1-2, the complete variable domain reads DAMVIQNPRYQVTQFGKPVTLSCSQTLNHNVMYWYQQKSSQAPKLLFHYYDKDFNNEADTPDNFQSRRPNTSFCFLDIRSPGLGDTAMYLCATRQDYRDYGYTFGSGTRLTVV.

This clone was picked up a small number of times. The chain uses TRBV27 and TRBJ2-3, with a tentative D call TRBD2 (6 bases). Between the trimmed V and J ends, which lost 10 bases and 2 bases, there was a span of 16 bases. Per the germline V gene, CDR1 is MNHEY and CDR2 is SMNVEV (reference sequence). The CDR3 is made up of 14 amino acids. The chain's CDR3 is CATTRRRATDTQYF. The CDR3, as DNA: TGTGCCACCACCAGAAGGAGGGCCACAGATACGCAGTATTTT.

The DNA for the CDR3 is TGTGCCAGCAGCTCCGGACAGGGGACAATACAAGAGACCCAGTACTTC. The encoded protein is CASSSGQGTIQETQYF. This sequence joins TRBV7-9 and TRBJ2-5; 9 nucleotides agree with TRBD1. CDR3 size: 16 residues. Germline CDR1 and CDR2: SEHNR and FQNEAQ (reference sequence). J was trimmed by 2 bases and V by 4 bases; bases with no gene match: 8.

This clone was found many times. This sample also contains other DNA sequences that code for the same CDR3. The chain combines TRBV7-9 with TRBJ1-5, with D hard to call. Germline CDR1 reads SEHNR; CDR2 reads FQNEAQ (reference sequence). The length of the CDR3 is 13 residues. Between the trimmed V and J ends, which lost 3 bases and 0 bases, there was a span of 3 bases. As DNA, the CDR3 is TGTGCCAGCAGCTTCGATAGCAATCAGCCCCAGCATTTT. It is translated as CASSFDSNQPQHF.

The chain carries TRBV7-9 and TRBJ2-7; D unresolved. Trimming left V 7 bases short and J 0 bases short, with 10 bases between. Germline values: CDR1 SEHNR, CDR2 FQNEAQ (reference sequence). The CDR3 totals 13 residues. The CDR3 DNA is TGTGCCAGCAACCGGCTGACCTCCTACGAGCAGTACTTC. It yields the protein CASNRLTSYEQYF.

This clone was counted many times. This rearrangement joins TRBV5-8 to TRBJ1-1, with TRBD1 as a possible D gene (6 bases). Germline CDR1 and CDR2: SGHTS and YDEGEE. The V and J ends lost 0 bases and 1 base respectively, with 10 bases between them. The CDR3 runs 15 residues. CDR3 nucleotide sequence: TGTGCCAGCAGCTTGGCGCGGGGGGCGAACACTGAAGCTTTCTTT. Protein sequence: CASSLARGANTEAFF.

The CDR3 region has the DNA TGCGCCAGCAGCTTGGTGATTTCAGGGTTGCTGGATACGCAGTATTTT. This encodes CASSLVISGLLDTQYF. V is TRBV5-1 and J is TRBJ2-3, with TRBD1 as a possible D gene (5 bases). The CDR3 is 16 residues long. V lost 0 bases and J lost 6, with 17 bases in between. The germline V gene has CDR1 SGHRS and CDR2 YFSETQ.

This clone was detected only a few times. The chain combines TRBV7-7 with TRBJ2-1; D is unresolved. CDR1 is SSHAT and CDR2 is FNYEAQ in the germline V gene (reference sequence). The CDR3 runs to 13 residues. The V end was cut by 0 bases, the J end by 6 bases, with 6 bases between. CDR3 nucleotides: TGTGCCAGCAGCTTAGCACAATCCAATGAGCAGTTCTTC. Translation: CASSLAQSNEQFF. Full variable domain (missing parts from reference TRBV7-7 and TRBJ2-1): GAGVSQSPRYKVTKRGQDVTLRCDPISSHATLYWYQQALGQGPEFLTYFNYEAQPDKSGLPSDRFSAERPEGSISTLTIQRTEQRDSAMYRCASSLAQSNEQFFGPGTRLTVL.

This clone was counted a few times. Since a far larger clone is one base different, this is likely a read error. The same CDR3 is also encoded by other DNA sequences in this sample. The V call is TRBV2, the J call TRBJ2-1; 8 bases map to TRBD1. The CDR3 extends over 15 amino acids. After removal of 4 bases from V and 7 bases from J, the junction contained 9 bases not matched to a gene. Germline V gene data show CDR1 as SNHLY and CDR2 as FYNNEI. CDR3 coding DNA: TGTGCCAGCAGTGGGGGACAGGCGGTTAGGAATGAGCAGTTCTTC. Its translation is CASSGGQAVRNEQFF.

The chain joins TRBV21-1 to TRBJ2-3; TRBD1, the table's D call, lacks a check against the DNA. TRBV21-1 represents a pseudogene. The CDR3 is made up of 16 amino acids. The CDR3 loop is CASSKDRNPSTDTQYF. CDR3 bases: TGTGCCAGCAGCAAGGACAGGAATCCTAGCACAGATACGCAGTATTTT.

This clone occurred a few times. The chain carries TRBV28 and TRBJ1-5; 7 nucleotides agree with TRBD1. With 3 bases clipped from V and 5 bases from J, the junction kept 7 bases outside the gene matches. CDR1 is MDHEN and CDR2 is SYDVKM in the germline V gene. This CDR3 comprises 15 residues. The CDR3 DNA reads as TGTGCCAGCAGTTTGAGGGGGCCAAAGGATCAGCCCCAGCATTTT. Translating gives CASSLRGPKDQPQHF. Filled out from reference TRBV28 and TRBJ1-5, the complete variable domain reads DVKVTQSSRYLVKRTGEKVFLECVQDMDHENMFWYRQDPGLGLRLIYFSYDVKMKEKGDIPEGYSVSREKKERFSLILESASTNQTSMYLCASSLRGPKDQPQHFGDGTRLSIL.

This sequence joins TRBV7-8 and TRBJ2-7, with 13 bases lining up with TRBD2. Germline lookup yields CDR1 SGHVS and CDR2 FQNEAQ. The CDR3 runs to 15 residues. V lost 7 bases and J lost 6; bases outside the gene matches: 9. The CDR3, as DNA: TGTGCCAGCATCGACCCGGGACTAGCGGGGAGCGAGCAGTACTTC. Its protein is CASIDPGLAGSEQYF.

V gene TRBV5-1 combines with J gene TRBJ2-5; 7 nucleotides match TRBD1. J lost 6 bases, V lost 4 bases, and 12 bases had no gene match. The V gene's germline CDR1 is SGHRS and CDR2 YFSETQ. The CDR3 runs 15 residues. CDR3 residues: CASSLGVTGTQTQYF. CDR3 nucleotides: TGCGCCAGCAGCCTGGGGGTGACAGGGACACAGACCCAGTACTTC.

This clone has just a few counts. This chain uses TRBV7-7 with TRBJ2-1; D is unclear. CDR1 and CDR2 from the germline V gene are SSHAT and FNYEAQ (reference sequence). The CDR3 consists of 14 residues. Trimming cost V 6 bases and J 7 bases, with 16 bases left between them. The CDR3 coding sequence is TGTGCCAGCAGTCTGTCCGGACCTTCAAATGAGCAGTTCTTC. It specifies CASSLSGPSNEQFF.

This chain links TRBV5-4 with TRBJ2-5; 8 nucleotides line up with TRBD1. Germline loops: CDR1 SGHNT, CDR2 YYREEE (reference sequence). V gave up 5 bases and J gave up 5 bases; unmatched junction bases: 14. The CDR3 is 16 residues long. Written as DNA, the CDR3 is TGTGCCAGCAGGGAAGGACAGGGTCGAGGGTTGGAGACCCAGTACTTC. Its protein is CASREGQGRGLETQYF.

The chain uses TRBV6-5 and TRBJ2-3; D possibly matches TRBD1 or TRBD2 (7 bases each). CDR3 length: 15 residues. V was pared by 6 bases and J by 3 bases, with 16 bases between. The germline gives CDR1 MNHEY, CDR2 SVGAGI. The CDR3 is CASSSHQGGTDTQYF. DNA for the CDR3: TGTGCCAGCAGCTCCCATCAGGGGGGGACAGATACGCAGTATTTT.

The chain links TRBV4-3 to TRBJ2-5; weak D call: TRBD1 (5 bases). V lost 2 bases to trimming and J lost 2 bases, with 15 bases between them. The CDR3 length is 16 residues. Germline loops: CDR1 LGHNA, CDR2 YSLEER. Here the CDR3 reads CASSQRVGAGQETQYF. The CDR3 coding sequence is TGCGCCAGCAGCCAAAGGGTTGGGGCTGGACAAGAGACCCAGTACTTC.

This chain links TRBV27 with TRBJ1-5; D gene uncertain. Between the trimmed V and J ends, which lost 4 bases and 7 bases, there was a span of 14 bases. From germline, CDR1 is MNHEY and CDR2 SMNVEV (reference sequence). The CDR3 contains 14 residues. CDR3 residues: CASSYRTSGQPQHF. CDR3 nucleotides: TGTGCCAGCAGTTACAGAACATCGGGGCAGCCCCAGCATTTT.

This clone was picked up many times. The genes are TRBV9 and TRBJ1-5, with D unresolved. V was pared by 3 bases and J by 4 bases, with 14 bases between. In germline, CDR1 is SGDLS, CDR2 YYNGEE. The CDR3 runs to 15 residues. The CDR3 here is CASSAGGNRNQPQHF. CDR3 sequence (DNA): TGTGCCAGCAGCGCGGGAGGGAATAGAAATCAGCCCCAGCATTTT.

The CDR3 DNA is TGCGCCAGCAGCCAAGGGACTAGCGGAACTACAGATACGCAGTATTTT. It is translated as CASSQGTSGTTDTQYF. This chain joins TRBV4-3 and TRBJ2-3, with 10 nucleotides matching TRBD2. The germline V gene has CDR1 LGHNA and CDR2 YSLEER. J was trimmed by 3 bases and V by 1 base; bases with no gene match: 4. The CDR3 has 16 amino acids.

Only a few counts were recorded for this clone. This sequence joins TRBV7-2 and TRBJ2-1; 8 bases agree with TRBD1. The CDR3 loop spans 16 amino acids. J lost 2 bases, V lost 6 bases, and 9 bases had no gene match. The germline V gene encodes CDR1 SGHTA and CDR2 FQGNSA. The DNA of the CDR3 is TGTGCCAGCAGACTGGCCGGGACAGGTCCCTACAATGAGCAGTTCTTC. Amino acid sequence: CASRLAGTGPYNEQFF.